The clone carrying this TCR beta chain has only one observation. What it binds is unknown. Germline V gives CDR1 MDHEN, CDR2 SYDVKM. The V end was cut by 3 bases, the J end by 4 bases, with 4 bases between. The CDR3 has 12 residues. This sample was taken from a study of OX40 agonist ivuxolimab in advanced cancers. At the level of the study: It was permissible to have had prior anti-PD-1, anti-PD-L1 or anti-CTLA-4 therapy, and approximately 40% had some. Among those treated, three patients had partial responses, one with hepatocellular carcinoma and two with cutaneous melanoma. Study-wide results and caveats: CD4+ and CD8+ T cells in blood underwent clonal expansion by week 6 at 0.1 to 3.0 mg/kg.

Only in-frame clones appear in the TCRdb table, and some are missing; sequencing was by immunoSEQ multiplex PCR. The sample contains approximately 70,000 clones, roughly 88% of which appear only once. Sequenced here: CD4+ or CD8+ T cells sorted from blood, sampled in a trial of the OX40 agonist ivuxolimab. This clonotype was sampled from an adult with an advanced solid tumor such as melanoma, head and neck, liver or kidney cancer. The chain recombines TRBV28 with TRBJ1-3; D gene ambiguous. This chain's CDR3 is CASSFVGNTIYF. As DNA, the CDR3 is TGTGCCAGCAGTTTCGTCGGAAACACCATATATTTT.